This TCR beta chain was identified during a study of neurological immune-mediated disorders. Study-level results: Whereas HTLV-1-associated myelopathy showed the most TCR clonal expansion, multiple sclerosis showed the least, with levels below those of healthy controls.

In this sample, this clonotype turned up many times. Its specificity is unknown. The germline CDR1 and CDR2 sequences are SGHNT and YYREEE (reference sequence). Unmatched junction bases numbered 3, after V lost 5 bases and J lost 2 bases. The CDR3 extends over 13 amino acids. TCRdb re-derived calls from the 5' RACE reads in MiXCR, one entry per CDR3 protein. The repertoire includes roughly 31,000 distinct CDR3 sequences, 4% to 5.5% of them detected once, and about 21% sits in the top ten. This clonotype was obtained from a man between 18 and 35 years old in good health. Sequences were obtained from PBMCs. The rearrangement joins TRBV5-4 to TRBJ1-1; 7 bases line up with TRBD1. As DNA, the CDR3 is TGTGCCAGCAGGACAGGGCTAAACACTGAAGCTTTCTTT. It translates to CASRTGLNTEAFF.